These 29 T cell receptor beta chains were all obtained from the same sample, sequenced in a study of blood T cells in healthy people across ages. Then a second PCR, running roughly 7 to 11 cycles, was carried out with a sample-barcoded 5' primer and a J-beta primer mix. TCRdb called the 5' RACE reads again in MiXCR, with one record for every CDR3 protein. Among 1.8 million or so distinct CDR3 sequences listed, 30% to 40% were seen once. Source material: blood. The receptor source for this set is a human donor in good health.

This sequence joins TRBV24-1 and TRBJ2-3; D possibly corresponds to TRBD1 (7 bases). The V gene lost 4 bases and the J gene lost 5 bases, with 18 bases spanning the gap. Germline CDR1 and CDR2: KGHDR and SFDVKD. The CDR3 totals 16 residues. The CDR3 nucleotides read TGTGCCACCAGTGACCGACGGAGGGGGCCCGGAGATACGCAGTATTTT. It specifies CATSDRRRGPGDTQYF.

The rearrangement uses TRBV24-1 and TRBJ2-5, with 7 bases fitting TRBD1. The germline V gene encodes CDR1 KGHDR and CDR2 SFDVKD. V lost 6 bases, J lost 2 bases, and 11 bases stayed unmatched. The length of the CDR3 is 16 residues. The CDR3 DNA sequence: TGTGCCACCAGTCCAGGGGGTCAGTCCGGGCAAGAGACCCAGTACTTC. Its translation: CATSPGGQSGQETQYF.

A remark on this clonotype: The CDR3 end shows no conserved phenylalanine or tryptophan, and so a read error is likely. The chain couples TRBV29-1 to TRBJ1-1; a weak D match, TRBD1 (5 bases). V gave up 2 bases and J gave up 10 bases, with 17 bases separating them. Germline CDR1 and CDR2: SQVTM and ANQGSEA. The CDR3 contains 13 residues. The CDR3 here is CSVERQLIHGAFL. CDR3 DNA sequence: TGCAGCGTTGAACGACAGTTAATCCACGGAGCTTTCTTG.

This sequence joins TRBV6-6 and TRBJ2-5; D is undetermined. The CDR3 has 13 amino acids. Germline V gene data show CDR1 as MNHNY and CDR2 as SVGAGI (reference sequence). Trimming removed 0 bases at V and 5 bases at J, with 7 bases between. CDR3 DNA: TGTGCCAGCAGTTACTCCTGGACGGAGACCCAGTACTTC. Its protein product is CASSYSWTETQYF.

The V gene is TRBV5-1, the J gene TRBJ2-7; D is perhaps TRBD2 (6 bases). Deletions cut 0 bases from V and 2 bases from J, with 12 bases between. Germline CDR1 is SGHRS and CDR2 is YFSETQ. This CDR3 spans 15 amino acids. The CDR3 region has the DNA TGCGCCAGCAGCTTGGTATCGGCGGGAACCTACGAGCAGTACTTC. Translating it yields CASSLVSAGTYEQYF.

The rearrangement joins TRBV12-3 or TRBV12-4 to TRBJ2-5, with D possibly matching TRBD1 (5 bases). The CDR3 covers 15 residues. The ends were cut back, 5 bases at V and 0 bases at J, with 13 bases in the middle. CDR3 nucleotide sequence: TGTGCCAGCAGTCCCCCCAGGGCCTACCAAGAGACCCAGTACTTC. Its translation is CASSPPRAYQETQYF.

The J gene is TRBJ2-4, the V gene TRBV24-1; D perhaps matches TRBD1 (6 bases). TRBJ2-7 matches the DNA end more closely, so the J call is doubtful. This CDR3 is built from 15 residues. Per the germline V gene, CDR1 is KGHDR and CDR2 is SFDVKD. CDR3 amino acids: CATSDSQGRGYEQYF. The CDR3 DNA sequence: TGTGCCACCAGTGATTCGCAGGGGAGAGGTTACGAGCAGTACTTC.

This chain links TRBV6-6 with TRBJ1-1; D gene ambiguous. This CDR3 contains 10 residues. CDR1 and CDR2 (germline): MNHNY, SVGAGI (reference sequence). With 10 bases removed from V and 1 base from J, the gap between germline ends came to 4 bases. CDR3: CATRNTEAFF. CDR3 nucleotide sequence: TGTGCCACCCGGAACACTGAAGCTTTCTTT.

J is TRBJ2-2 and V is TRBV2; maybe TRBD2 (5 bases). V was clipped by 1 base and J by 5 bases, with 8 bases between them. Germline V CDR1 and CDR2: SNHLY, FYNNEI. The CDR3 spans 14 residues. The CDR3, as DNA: TGTGCCAGCAGTGAAGGTCCGGGAACCGGGGAGCTGTTTTTT. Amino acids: CASSEGPGTGELFF.

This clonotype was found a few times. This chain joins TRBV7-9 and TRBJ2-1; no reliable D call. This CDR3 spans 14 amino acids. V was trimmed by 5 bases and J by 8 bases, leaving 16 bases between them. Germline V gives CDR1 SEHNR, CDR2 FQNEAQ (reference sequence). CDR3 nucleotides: TGTGCCAGCAGCCACCTAGGGAAAGTCGATGAGCAGTTCTTC. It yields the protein CASSHLGKVDEQFF.

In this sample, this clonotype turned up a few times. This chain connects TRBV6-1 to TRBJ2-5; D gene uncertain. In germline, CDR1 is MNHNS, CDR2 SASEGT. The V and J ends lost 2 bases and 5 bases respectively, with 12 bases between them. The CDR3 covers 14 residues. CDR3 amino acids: CASSESWGMETQYF. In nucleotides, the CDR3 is TGTGCCAGCAGTGAAAGTTGGGGTATGGAGACCCAGTACTTC.

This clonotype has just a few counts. CDR3 nucleotides: TGTGCCAGCAGCCAAGAAGCTAGCGGGGTCTTCACCGGGGAGCTGTTTTTT. Amino acid sequence: CASSQEASGVFTGELFF. The V call is TRBV14, the J call TRBJ2-2; 9 positions match TRBD2. CDR3 length: 17 residues. Trimming at V came to 0 bases and at J to 4 bases, leaving 6 bases not matched to a gene. Germline V gene sequence: CDR1 SGHDN, CDR2 FVKESK.

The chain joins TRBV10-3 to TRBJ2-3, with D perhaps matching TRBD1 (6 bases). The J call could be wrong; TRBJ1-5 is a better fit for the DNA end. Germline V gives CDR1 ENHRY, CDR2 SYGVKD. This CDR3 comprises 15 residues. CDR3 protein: CAISPDRSNTDTQHF. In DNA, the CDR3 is TGTGCCATCAGTCCAGACAGGTCTAACACAGATACGCAGCATTTT.

CDR3 in DNA: TGTGCCAGCAGTGAAGGGGGGGAAGATCAGCCCCAGCATTTT. This encodes CASSEGGEDQPQHF. The rearrangement links TRBV6-1 to TRBJ1-5; D might be TRBD1 (5 bases). Germline values: CDR1 MNHNS, CDR2 SASEGT. The CDR3 is 14 residues long. Trimming shortened V by 1 base and J by 5 bases, and 9 bases separated the two germline ends.

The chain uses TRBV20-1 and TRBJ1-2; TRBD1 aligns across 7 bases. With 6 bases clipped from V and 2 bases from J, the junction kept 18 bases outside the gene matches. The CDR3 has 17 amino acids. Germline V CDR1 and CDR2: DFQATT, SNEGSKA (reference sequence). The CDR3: CSADLSRGTVQNYGYTF. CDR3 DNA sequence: TGCAGTGCAGACCTCTCCCGGGGGACAGTGCAAAACTATGGCTACACCTTC.

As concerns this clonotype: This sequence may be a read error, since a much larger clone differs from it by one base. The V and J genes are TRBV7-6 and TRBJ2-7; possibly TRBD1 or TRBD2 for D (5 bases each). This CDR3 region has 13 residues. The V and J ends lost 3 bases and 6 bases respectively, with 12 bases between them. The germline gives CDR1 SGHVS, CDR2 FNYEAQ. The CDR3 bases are TGTGCCAGCAGCTTCGGGACCCCCGGCGAGCAGTACTTC. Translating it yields CASSFGTPGEQYF.

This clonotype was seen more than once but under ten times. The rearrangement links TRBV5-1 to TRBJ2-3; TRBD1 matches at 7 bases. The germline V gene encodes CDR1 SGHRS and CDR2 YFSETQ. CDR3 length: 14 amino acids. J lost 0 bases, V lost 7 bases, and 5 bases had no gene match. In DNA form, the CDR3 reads TGCGCCAGCTGGCCGGGACAGAGCACAGATACGCAGTATTTT. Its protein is CASWPGQSTDTQYF.

CDR3 amino acids: CASNQAGGYNEQFF. As DNA, the CDR3 is TGTGCCAGCAATCAAGCGGGGGGGTACAATGAGCAGTTCTTC. V is TRBV6-2 or TRBV6-3 and J is TRBJ2-1; TRBD2 matches at 10 bases. Trimming removed 7 bases from V and 4 bases from J; junction bases left unmatched: 4. The CDR3 has 14 amino acids. Germline V gene sequence: CDR1 MNHEY, CDR2 SVGEGT.

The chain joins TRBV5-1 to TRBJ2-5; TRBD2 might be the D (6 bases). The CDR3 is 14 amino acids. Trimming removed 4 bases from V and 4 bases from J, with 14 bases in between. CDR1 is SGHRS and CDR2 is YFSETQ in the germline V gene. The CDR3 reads CASSQNRDSETQYF. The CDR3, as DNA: TGCGCCAGCAGCCAGAACCGGGACTCAGAGACCCAGTACTTC.

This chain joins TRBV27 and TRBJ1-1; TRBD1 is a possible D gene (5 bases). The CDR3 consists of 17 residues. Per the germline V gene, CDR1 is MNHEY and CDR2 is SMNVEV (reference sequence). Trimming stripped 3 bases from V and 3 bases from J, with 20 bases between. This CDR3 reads CASSFQFRKPGHTEAFF. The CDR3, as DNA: TGTGCCAGCAGTTTTCAATTTAGAAAGCCAGGGCACACTGAAGCTTTCTTT.

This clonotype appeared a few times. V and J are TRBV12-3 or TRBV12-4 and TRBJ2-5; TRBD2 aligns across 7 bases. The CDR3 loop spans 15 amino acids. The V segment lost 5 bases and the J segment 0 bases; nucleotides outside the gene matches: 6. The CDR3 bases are TGTGCCAGCAGTCCCGGGGGGAAGTACCAAGAGACCCAGTACTTC. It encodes CASSPGGKYQETQYF.

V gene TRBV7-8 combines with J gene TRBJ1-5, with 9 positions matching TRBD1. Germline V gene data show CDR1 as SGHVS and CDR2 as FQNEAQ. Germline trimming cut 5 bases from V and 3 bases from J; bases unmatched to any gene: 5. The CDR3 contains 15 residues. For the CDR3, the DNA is TGTGCCAGCAGCCAACGACAGGGGGACAATCAGCCCCAGCATTTT. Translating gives CASSQRQGDNQPQHF.

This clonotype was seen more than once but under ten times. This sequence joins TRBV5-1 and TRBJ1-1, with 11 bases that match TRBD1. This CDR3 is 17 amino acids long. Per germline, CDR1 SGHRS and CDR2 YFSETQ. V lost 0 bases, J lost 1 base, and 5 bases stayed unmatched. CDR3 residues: CASSLAGTGGSNTEAFF. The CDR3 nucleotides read TGCGCCAGCAGCTTGGCAGGGACAGGGGGATCGAACACTGAAGCTTTCTTT.

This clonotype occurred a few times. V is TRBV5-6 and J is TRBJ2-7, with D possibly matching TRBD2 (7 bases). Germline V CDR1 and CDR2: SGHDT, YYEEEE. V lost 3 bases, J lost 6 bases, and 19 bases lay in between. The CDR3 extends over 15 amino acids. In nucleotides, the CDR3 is TGTGCCAGCAGCTCCAATCGAGGGGGGGCGGCCGAGCAGTACTTC. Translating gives CASSSNRGGAAEQYF.

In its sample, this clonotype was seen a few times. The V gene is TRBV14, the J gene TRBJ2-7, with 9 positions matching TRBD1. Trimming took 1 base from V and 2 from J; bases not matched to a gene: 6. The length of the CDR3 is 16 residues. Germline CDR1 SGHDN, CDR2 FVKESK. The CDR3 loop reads CASSQASGTGTYEQYF. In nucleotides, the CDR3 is TGTGCCAGCAGCCAAGCATCCGGGACAGGGACCTACGAGCAGTACTTC.

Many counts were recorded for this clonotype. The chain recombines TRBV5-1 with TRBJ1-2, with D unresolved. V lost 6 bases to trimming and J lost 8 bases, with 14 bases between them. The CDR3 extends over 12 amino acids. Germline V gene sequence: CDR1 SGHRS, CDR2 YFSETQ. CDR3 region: CASIGEGVGYTF. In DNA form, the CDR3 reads TGCGCCAGCATCGGTGAAGGAGTCGGCTACACCTTC.

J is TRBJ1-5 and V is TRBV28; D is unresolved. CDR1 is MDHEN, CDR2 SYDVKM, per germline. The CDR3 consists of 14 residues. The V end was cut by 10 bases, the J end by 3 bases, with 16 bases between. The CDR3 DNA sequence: TGTGCCACCCGGATGGTAAAGTTCAATCAGCCCCAGCATTTT. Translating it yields CATRMVKFNQPQHF.

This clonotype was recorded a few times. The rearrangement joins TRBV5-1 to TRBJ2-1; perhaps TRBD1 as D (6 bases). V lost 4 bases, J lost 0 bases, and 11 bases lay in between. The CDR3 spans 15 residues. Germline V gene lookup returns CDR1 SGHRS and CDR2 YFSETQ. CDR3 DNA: TGCGCCAGCAGCGACCAGGACAGCTCCTACAATGAGCAGTTCTTC. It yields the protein CASSDQDSSYNEQFF.

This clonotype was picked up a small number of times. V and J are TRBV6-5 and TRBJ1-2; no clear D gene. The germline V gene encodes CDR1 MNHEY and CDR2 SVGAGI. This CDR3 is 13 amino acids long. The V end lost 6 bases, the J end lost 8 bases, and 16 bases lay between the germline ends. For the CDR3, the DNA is TGTGCCAGCAGCACCGGACCGGAGGACGGCTACACCTTC. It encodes CASSTGPEDGYTF.